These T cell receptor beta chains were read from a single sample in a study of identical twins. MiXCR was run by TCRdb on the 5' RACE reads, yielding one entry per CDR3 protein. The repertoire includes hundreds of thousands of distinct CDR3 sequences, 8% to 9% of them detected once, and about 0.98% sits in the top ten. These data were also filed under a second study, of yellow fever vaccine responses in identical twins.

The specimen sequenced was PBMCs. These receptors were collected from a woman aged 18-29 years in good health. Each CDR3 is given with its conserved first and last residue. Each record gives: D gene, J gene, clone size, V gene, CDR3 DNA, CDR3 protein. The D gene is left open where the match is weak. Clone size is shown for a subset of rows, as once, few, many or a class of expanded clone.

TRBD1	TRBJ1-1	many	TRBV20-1	TGCAGTCCCAGGGGGGAATTTGCGACTGAAGCTTTCTTT	CSPRGEFATEAFF
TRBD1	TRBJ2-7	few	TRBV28	TGTGCCAGCAGACCCCACGGGACAGGGTCTTCCTACGAGCAGTACTTC	CASRPHGTGSSYEQYF
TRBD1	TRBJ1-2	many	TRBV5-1	TGCGCCAGCAGCTTGGGGGACAGGGGAGGCTATGGCTACACCTTC	CASSLGDRGGYGYTF
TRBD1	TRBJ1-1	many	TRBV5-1	TGCGCCAGCAGCCCTACCGGGACAGTGAACACTGAAGCTTTCTTT	CASSPTGTVNTEAFF
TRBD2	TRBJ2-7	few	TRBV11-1	TGTGCCAGCAGCCCCTTGCGACTAGCGGGGTTCCAGCGCGAGCAGTACTTC	CASSPLRLAGFQREQYF
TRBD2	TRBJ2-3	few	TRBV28	TGTGCCACTTCGGGACTAGCGGGAGGTACAGATACGCAGTATTTT	CATSGLAGGTDTQYF
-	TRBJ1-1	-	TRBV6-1	TGTGCCAGCAGTGAAGCACGGGCTGAAGCTTTCTTT	CASSEARAEAFF
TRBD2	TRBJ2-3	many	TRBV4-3	TGCGCCAGCAGCCAATCCACAGCGGGAGACGAAGATACGCAGTATTTT	CASSQSTAGDEDTQYF
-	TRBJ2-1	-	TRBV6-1	TGTGCCAGCAGTCCCGGGGTGGGGGCCTACAATGAGCAGTTCTTC	CASSPGVGAYNEQFF
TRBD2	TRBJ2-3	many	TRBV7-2	TGTGCCAGCAGCCCTAGCGGGGAGGGGACGCAGTATTTT	CASSPSGEGTQYF
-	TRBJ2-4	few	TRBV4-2	TGTGCCAGCAGCCAAGGGGAGTTGGAGGGTTCCAAAAACATTCAGTACTTC	CASSQGELEGSKNIQYF
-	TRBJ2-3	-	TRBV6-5	TGTGCCAGCATTGGGAGAAACACGCAGTATTTT	CASIGRNTQYF
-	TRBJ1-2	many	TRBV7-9	TGTGCCAGCAGCTTAGCCGGGGGCGCACTCTATGGCTACACCTTC	CASSLAGGALYGYTF
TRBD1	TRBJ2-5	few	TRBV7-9	TGTGCCAGCAGCAACAGGGGGCGGCGTGAAGCCCAAGAGACCCAGTACTTC	CASSNRGRREAQETQYF
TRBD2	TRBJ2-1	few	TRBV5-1	TGCGCCAGCAGCCCGGGACTAGCGGGAGCCAATAACAATGAGCAGTTCTTC	CASSPGLAGANNNEQFF
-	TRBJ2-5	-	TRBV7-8	TGTGCCAGCAGCTTATTTGCGTCGGCGCAGGCGATTGGGGGCCAGTACTTC	CASSLFASAQAIGGQYF
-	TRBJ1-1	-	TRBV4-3	TGCGCCAGCAGCCCAGGCGCCCTCGTGACTGAAGCTTTCTTT	CASSPGALVTEAFF
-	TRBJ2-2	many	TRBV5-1	TGCGCCAGCAGCGTGCTAAACACCGGGGAGCTGTTTTTT	CASSVLNTGELFF
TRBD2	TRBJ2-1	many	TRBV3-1	TGTGCCAGCAGTGGAGCGGGGGGGCGAAATGAGCAGTTCTTC	CASSGAGGRNEQFF
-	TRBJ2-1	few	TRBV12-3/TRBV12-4	TGTGCCAGCAACAATCGGGATGAGCAGTTCTTC	CASNNRDEQFF
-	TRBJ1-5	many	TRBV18	TGTGCCAGCTCCCAGGATAGCAATCAGCCCCAGCATTTT	CASSQDSNQPQHF
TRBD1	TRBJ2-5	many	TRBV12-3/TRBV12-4	TGTGCCAGCAGCCGACAGGGACCCGGAGAGACCCAGTACTTC	CASSRQGPGETQYF
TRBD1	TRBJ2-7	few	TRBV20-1	TGCAGTACCGCCCTAAGGACAGGGGGAATATACGAGCAGTACTTC	CSTALRTGGIYEQYF
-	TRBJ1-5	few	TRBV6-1	TGTGCCAGCGAGGGACACCTTAGCAATCAGCCCCAGCATTTT	CASEGHLSNQPQHF
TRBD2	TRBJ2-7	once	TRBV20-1	TGCAGTGCAAATAGCGGGGACTCCTACGAGCAGTACTTC	CSANSGDSYEQYF
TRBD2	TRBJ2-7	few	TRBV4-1	TGCGCCAGCAGCCTACATAGCGGGACTACCGGCGAGCAGTACTTC	CASSLHSGTTGEQYF
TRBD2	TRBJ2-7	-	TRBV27	TGTGCCAGCAGTTGGTCTAGCGGGAGCTACGAGCAGTACTTC	CASSWSSGSYEQYF
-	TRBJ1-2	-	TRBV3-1	TGTGCCAGCAGCCAAGATCGATGGGGCTATGGCTACACCTTC	CASSQDRWGYGYTF
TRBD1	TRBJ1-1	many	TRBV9	TGTGCCAGCACCGAAGCCGGGACAGGGAGCCCTGAAGCTTTCTTT	CASTEAGTGSPEAFF
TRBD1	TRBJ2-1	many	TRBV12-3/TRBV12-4	TGTGCCAGCAGTTTATTGGGACAGGGGGCTATCAATGAGCAGTTCTTC	CASSLLGQGAINEQFF
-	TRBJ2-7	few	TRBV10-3	TGTGCCATCAGTGAAGGGGGAGCCGCCGAGCAGTACTTC	CAISEGGAAEQYF
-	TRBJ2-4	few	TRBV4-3	TGCGCCAGCAGCCAAGATACGACTAACCTAGCCAAAAACATTCAGTACTTC	CASSQDTTNLAKNIQYF
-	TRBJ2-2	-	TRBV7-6	TGTGCCAGCAGCCGGAGACCCAGCACGAACACCGGGGAGCTGTTTTTT	CASSRRPSTNTGELFF
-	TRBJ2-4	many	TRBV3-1	TGTGCCAGCAGCCGGACAGAATTTGCCAAAAACATTCAGTACTTC	CASSRTEFAKNIQYF
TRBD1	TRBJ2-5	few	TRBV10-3	TGTGCCATCAGTGATTTATCGACAGGGTACCAAGAGACCCAGTACTTC	CAISDLSTGYQETQYF